This T cell receptor (beta chain) is from a study of neurological immune-mediated disorders. Overall study results and limits: Grouping of repertoires by phylogeny put those of 18 of 34 multiple sclerosis patients into a single related-CDR3 cluster, a possible signature.

The CDR3 spans 14 residues. Per germline, CDR1 SGHKS and CDR2 YYEKEE (reference sequence). V was clipped by 0 bases and J by 5 bases; unmatched bases: 4. This clonotype was counted at least ten times. Its cognate antigen is unknown. Synthesis of cDNA used 5'RACE (with 10-nucleotide random UMIs). TCRdb re-analysed the 5' RACE reads in MiXCR, keeping a single row per CDR3 protein. The sample holds about 95,000 distinct CDR3 sequences; around 3.3% are singletons and the top ten take 6%. The rearrangement joins TRBV5-5 to TRBJ1-1, with 7 bases identical to TRBD1. Material for sequencing was PBMCs. This TCR was sampled from a woman between 18 and 29 years old with multiple sclerosis. The CDR3 DNA sequence: TGTGCCAGCAGCTTGGTCACAGGGGCTACTGAAGCTTTCTTT. Its protein product is CASSLVTGATEAFF.